The rows below give T cell receptor beta chains drawn from one sample of a study of OX40 agonist ivuxolimab in advanced cancers. Assay: immunoSEQ multiplex PCR; the TCRdb copy retains only in-frame clones and omits some. The table includes 60,000 or so clones, about 87% detected once. The specimen comprised CD4+ or CD8+ T cells sorted from blood, sampled in a trial of the OX40 agonist ivuxolimab. These receptors all stem from an adult with an advanced solid tumor such as melanoma, head and neck, liver or kidney cancer. The CDR3 runs from the conserved cysteine through the conserved F or W. The D gene is left open where the match is weak. Clone size is given for some rows only: seen once, a few or many times, or a class if the clone is expanded.

V,D,size,J,CDR3,DNA
TRBV7-3,TRBD2,NA,TRBJ2-3,CASSLKFSGRSDTQYF,TGTGCCAGCAGCTTAAAGTTCAGCGGGAGATCCGATACGCAGTATTTT
TRBV10-3,NA,NA,TRBJ1-5,CAISESSEYQPQHF,TGTGCCATCAGTGAGTCTTCGGAATATCAGCCCCAGCATTTT
TRBV28,TRBD1,NA,TRBJ1-5,CASSLWGQGGNQPQHF,TGTGCCAGCAGTTTATGGGGACAGGGGGGCAATCAGCCCCAGCATTTT
TRBV5-4,NA,NA,TRBJ2-7,CASSLGGGTSAEQYF,TGTGCCAGCAGCTTGGGGGGCGGGACAAGTGCCGAGCAGTACTTC
TRBV6-1,NA,NA,TRBJ1-1,CASSGGREAFF,TGTGCCAGCTCTGGGGGGCGGGAAGCTTTCTTT
TRBV5-1,TRBD1,NA,TRBJ2-7,CASSAPDRGYEQYF,TGCGCCAGCAGCGCCCCGGACAGGGGCTACGAGCAGTACTTC
TRBV4-3,TRBD2,NA,TRBJ2-1,CASSQGLAGGPRGNEQFF,TGCGCCAGCAGCCAGGGACTAGCGGGAGGGCCGCGAGGCAATGAGCAGTTCTTC
TRBV28,TRBD2,NA,TRBJ2-1,CASSLYDMGTTNEQFF,TGTGCCAGCAGTTTATACGATATGGGGACTACCAATGAGCAGTTCTTC
TRBV18,TRBD1,NA,TRBJ2-7,CASSPYGPGQGNEQYF,TGTGCCAGCTCACCATACGGCCCGGGACAGGGAAACGAGCAGTACTTC
TRBV7-2,TRBD1,NA,TRBJ2-7,CASSSVTGAGYEQYF,TGTGCCAGCAGCTCCGTGACAGGGGCGGGCTACGAGCAGTACTTC
TRBV18,TRBD1,once,TRBJ2-5,CASSPRQGQETQYF,TGTGCCAGCTCACCCAGACAGGGCCAAGAGACCCAGTACTTC
TRBV5-4,TRBD2,NA,TRBJ2-5,CASSLAGGGETQYF,TGTGCCAGCAGCTTAGCGGGAGGAGGGGAGACCCAGTACTTC
TRBV6-1,TRBD2,once,TRBJ2-3,CASSAGLAGGTDTQYF,TGTGCCAGCAGTGCCGGACTAGCGGGAGGCACAGATACGCAGTATTTT
TRBV2,NA,NA,TRBJ2-5,CASTKAGPRETQYF,TGTGCCAGCACTAAGGCCGGCCCCAGGGAGACCCAGTACTTC
TRBV25-1,TRBD2,NA,TRBJ2-3,CASSEKAGADTQYF,TGTGCCAGCAGTGAAAAAGCGGGAGCAGATACGCAGTATTTT
TRBV6-5,NA,NA,TRBJ2-5,CASSYSPSQETQYF,TGTGCCAGCAGTTACTCGCCCAGCCAAGAGACCCAGTACTTC